The 27 T cell receptor beta chains given below trace back to one sample, sequenced in a study of T cell changes during pregnancy in multiple sclerosis. Some clones are missing from TCRdb's copy, which holds only in-frame ones; the method was immunoSEQ multiplex PCR. The data hold around 68,000 clones, with about nine tenths observed a single time. The sequencing used peripheral blood, collected in the third trimester of pregnancy. These receptors were taken from a female donor in good health, enrolled as a control in a pregnancy study.

The table lists this clone with a count of one. V and J are TRBV27 and TRBJ1-4; 12 nucleotides align to TRBD1. Germline V lookup: CDR1 MNHEY, CDR2 SMNVEV (reference sequence). V lost 1 base, J lost 5 bases, and 11 bases stayed unmatched. The CDR3 contains 19 residues. The chain's CDR3 is CASSLFWRDRGRGNEKLFF. The DNA of the CDR3 is TGTGCCAGCAGTTTATTTTGGCGGGACAGGGGGCGGGGAAATGAAAAACTGTTTTTT.

The CDR3: CASSFQGARNQPQHF. CDR3 nucleotides: TGTGCCAGTAGCTTCCAGGGGGCGCGTAATCAGCCCCAGCATTTT. The chain has TRBV19 and TRBJ1-5; 8 bases map to TRBD1. Trimming cost V 6 bases and J 4 bases; bases outside gene matches: 8. The CDR3 is 15 residues long. Germline CDR1 LNHDA, CDR2 SQIVND (reference sequence).

V and J are TRBV5-1 and TRBJ2-5; 7 bases fit TRBD1. CDR1 is SGHRS and CDR2 is YFSETQ in the germline V gene. Trimming cost V 3 bases and J 4 bases; bases outside gene matches: 6. This CDR3 has 14 amino acids. CDR3 DNA sequence: TGCGCCAGCAGCTCAGGACAGGAGACAGAGACCCAGTACTTC. Protein product: CASSSGQETETQYF.

This rearrangement joins TRBV28 to TRBJ2-1; 8 bases are shared with TRBD2. The germline V gene has CDR1 MDHEN and CDR2 SYDVKM. V lost 2 bases and J lost 10; bases outside the gene matches: 4. CDR3 length: 13 amino acids. The CDR3: CASSLAGGGEQFF. CDR3 coding DNA: TGTGCCAGCAGTTTAGCGGGAGGTGGCGAGCAGTTCTTC.

The gene calls are TRBV5-6 and TRBJ1-1; the D is unclear. This CDR3 contains 14 residues. Germline-derived CDR1 and CDR2 are SGHDT and YYEEEE. V shed 4 bases and J shed 8 bases, with 18 bases lying between them. The CDR3 nucleotides are TGTGCCAGCAGCCCCCAATCGGGAGGGCGGGAAGCTTTCTTT. It is translated as CASSPQSGGREAFF.

This chain uses TRBV18 with TRBJ1-5; D is unresolved. CDR3 size: 13 residues. The germline gives CDR1 KGHSH, CDR2 LQKENI. V dropped 1 base and J dropped 6 bases, with 7 bases sitting between them. The CDR3 DNA sequence: TGTGCCAGCTCACCACGAGGGAGTCAGCCCCAGCATTTT. Protein sequence: CASSPRGSQPQHF.

The rearrangement joins TRBV19 to TRBJ2-1, with 12 bases lining up with TRBD2. V lost 7 bases, J lost 6 bases, and 7 bases stayed unmatched. Looked up from germline, CDR1 is LNHDA and CDR2 is SQIVND (reference sequence). The CDR3 is 15 residues long. The CDR3 loop reads CASTMGTSGLNEQFF. The CDR3 nucleotides are TGTGCCAGTACCATGGGGACTAGCGGGCTCAATGAGCAGTTCTTC.

The chain employs TRBV6-1 and TRBJ1-1; D gene unclear. The CDR3 has 13 amino acids. Deletions cut 4 bases from V and 10 bases from J, with 16 bases between. Germline-derived CDR1 and CDR2 are MNHNS and SASEGT. The CDR3: CASSAVGSPAAFF. In DNA form, the CDR3 reads TGTGCCAGCAGTGCGGTGGGGAGCCCTGCAGCTTTCTTT.

The table lists this clone with a count of one. The J gene is TRBJ1-2, the V gene TRBV30; D remains unclear. The V and J ends lost 3 bases and 4 bases respectively, with 3 bases between them. CDR3 length: 10 residues. Germline V gene lookup returns CDR1 GTSNPN and CDR2 SVGIG (reference sequence). CDR3 sequence reads: CAWRSYGYTF. The CDR3 region has the DNA TGTGCCTGGAGGAGCTATGGCTACACCTTC.

The chain recombines TRBV5-1 with TRBJ2-5; 9 bases agree with TRBD2. Looked up from germline, CDR1 is SGHRS and CDR2 is YFSETQ. Trimming took 0 bases from V and 4 from J; bases not matched to a gene: 4. This CDR3 contains 15 residues. Here the CDR3 reads CASSLVAGGLETQYF. Here the CDR3 DNA reads TGCGCCAGCAGCTTGGTTGCGGGGGGGCTAGAGACCCAGTACTTC. The full variable domain, in which reference TRBV5-1 and TRBJ2-5 provide the parts outside the CDR3, is KAGVTQTPRYLIKTRGQQVTLSCSPISGHRSVSWYQQTPGQGLQFLFEYFSETQRNKGNFPGRFSGRQFSNSRSEMNVSTLELGDSALYLCASSLVAGGLETQYFGPGTRLLVL.

Concerning this clone itself: Other DNA sequences in the same sample also yield this CDR3. The V and J genes are TRBV6-1 and TRBJ2-3, with 14 bases that match TRBD2. The CDR3 sequence is 15 residues long. Germline lookup yields CDR1 MNHNS and CDR2 SASEGT. Trimming cost V 4 bases and J 4 bases; bases outside gene matches: 1. The CDR3 DNA is TGTGCCAGCAGTGGACTAGCGGGAGGGCCAGATACGCAGTATTTT. This sequence encodes CASSGLAGGPDTQYF.

The chain couples TRBV6-1 to TRBJ2-7; the D gene is possibly TRBD1 (5 bases). CDR1 MNHNS and CDR2 SASEGT come from the germline V gene. Trimming pared 1 base from V and 0 bases from J, leaving 7 bases between. This CDR3 comprises 14 residues. Here the CDR3 reads CASSEGGRSYEQYF. The CDR3 nucleotides read TGTGCCAGCAGTGAAGGGGGCCGCTCCTACGAGCAGTACTTC.

The V and J genes are TRBV5-5 and TRBJ2-5; 9 bases are a match to TRBD2. The CDR3 is made up of 16 amino acids. Germline CDR1 SGHKS, CDR2 YYEKEE (reference sequence). The J segment lost 5 bases and the V segment lost 4 bases, leaving 12 bases of the junction unmatched. CDR3 DNA sequence: TGTGCCAGCAGCCCGGAGGGCGGGAGGGCCTACGAGACCCAGTACTTC. Protein sequence: CASSPEGGRAYETQYF.

Worth noting for this clone: The conserved phenylalanine or tryptophan is not found at the CDR3 terminus, so this likely reflects a read error. The DNA is left out, because the CDR3 cannot be placed on it with certainty; the CDR3 is given as TCRdb lists it. The chain uses TRBV20-1 and TRBJ1-2. Including both end residues, the CDR3 is 8 amino acids long. Per the germline V gene, CDR1 is DFQATT and CDR2 is SNEGSKA (reference sequence). This chain's CDR3 is CSASTPSS.

This clone was observed at least ten times. The chain links TRBV19 to TRBJ2-1; a weak D match, TRBD2 (5 bases). CDR1 LNHDA and CDR2 SQIVND come from the germline V gene (reference sequence). The CDR3 runs to 15 residues. The V end lost 8 bases, the J end lost 3 bases, and 17 bases lay between the germline ends. CDR3 in amino acids: CASAPPGMDYNEQFF. The CDR3 bases are TGTGCCAGTGCACCCCCGGGGATGGACTACAATGAGCAGTTCTTC.

The chain uses TRBV5-4 and TRBJ1-4; 9 nucleotides agree with TRBD1. The CDR3 loop spans 14 amino acids. Germline assignment: CDR1 SGHNT and CDR2 YYREEE (reference sequence). The trim removed 0 bases at V and 7 bases at J, leaving 1 base unmatched. Here the CDR3 DNA reads TGTGCCAGCAGCTTGGGACAGGGGGGTGAAAAACTGTTTTTT. It translates to CASSLGQGGEKLFF.

Notes on this clone: At the DNA level, this CDR3 is encoded by other sequences in the same sample as well. This chain links TRBV6-1 with TRBJ2-7, with 7 bases that match TRBD1. CDR3 length equals 12 residues. The trim removed 3 bases at V and 4 bases at J, leaving 0 bases unmatched. From germline, CDR1 is MNHNS and CDR2 SASEGT. The CDR3 DNA reads as TGTGCCAGCAGTGACAGGGGGTACGAGCAGTACTTC. This sequence encodes CASSDRGYEQYF.

V usage is TRBV7-9 and J usage is TRBJ2-7; D may be TRBD2 (6 bases). Germline-derived CDR1 and CDR2 are SEHNR and FQNEAQ (reference sequence). V was cut by 5 bases and J by 5 bases, with 19 bases left in between. This CDR3 region has 15 residues. DNA for the CDR3: TGTGCCAGCAGCCCAGGTGGAGGGTTCTCGGACGAGCAGTACTTC. Translation gives CASSPGGGFSDEQYF.

The rearrangement joins TRBV7-9 to TRBJ2-7; D call uncertain. The V end was cut by 3 bases, the J end by 7 bases, with 16 bases between. The germline V gene has CDR1 SEHNR and CDR2 FQNEAQ (reference sequence). The CDR3 runs to 14 residues. The CDR3 DNA reads TGTGCCAGCAGCTTGGTCCTAGTGGCAGAAGAGCAGTACTTC. Translated: CASSLVLVAEEQYF.

This clone is a singleton in its sample. The chain carries TRBV27 and TRBJ2-6, with D possibly TRBD1 on 6 matching bases. The CDR3 is 18 residues long. Germline-derived CDR1 and CDR2 are MNHEY and SMNVEV (reference sequence). V was clipped by 8 bases and J by 2 bases, with 22 bases between them. In DNA form, the CDR3 reads TGTGCCAGCCCCGAATTGGGGACACAGGTCGCTGGGGCCAACGTCCTGACTTTC. Translating gives CASPELGTQVAGANVLTF.

The chain combines TRBV18 with TRBJ1-5, with 10 bases that match TRBD1. Germline V gene data show CDR1 as KGHSH and CDR2 as LQKENI. J lost 4 bases, V lost 5 bases, and 2 bases had no gene match. The CDR3 extends over 14 amino acids. CDR3 coding DNA: TGTGCCAGCTCAGGGGGACAGGGGAATCAGCCCCAGCATTTT. This codes for CASSGGQGNQPQHF.

This clone has a handful of counts. The chain recombines TRBV13 with TRBJ2-3; D might be TRBD2 (8 bases). CDR3 length: 17 residues. The germline V gene has CDR1 PRHDT and CDR2 FYEKMQ (reference sequence). Trimming left V 5 bases short and J 6 bases short, with 24 bases between. In nucleotides, the CDR3 is TGTGCCAGCAGCCACCGGACTAGCCGCCTCAGGGGGGATACGCAGTATTTT. This encodes CASSHRTSRLRGDTQYF. Full variable domain (rest looked up from reference TRBV13 and TRBJ2-3): AAGVIQSPRHLIKEKRETATLKCYPIPRHDTVYWYQQGPGQDPQFLISFYEKMQSDKGSIPDRFSAQQFSDYHSELNMSSLELGDSALYFCASSHRTSRLRGDTQYFGPGTRLTVL.

The rearrangement uses TRBV9 and TRBJ1-1; 10 nucleotides agree with TRBD1. The CDR3 spans 16 residues. Germline CDR1 is SGDLS and CDR2 is YYNGEE. Losses at the gene ends were 2 bases for V and 11 bases for J; bases not matched to a gene: 15. In nucleotides, the CDR3 is TGTGCCAGCAGCGTGCAACCGGGACAGGGGACGACTCCTGCTTTCTTT. Amino acids: CASSVQPGQGTTPAFF.

V usage is TRBV9 and J usage is TRBJ2-6, with D unclear. V lost 4 bases and J 0 bases, leaving 8 bases between the germline ends. Germline V CDR1 and CDR2: SGDLS, YYNGEE. The CDR3 contains 15 residues. This CDR3 reads CASSPSASGANVLTF. The CDR3 nucleotides are TGTGCCAGCAGCCCGAGCGCCTCTGGGGCCAACGTCCTGACTTTC.

This chain uses TRBV27 with TRBJ2-3; D uncertain. CDR1 is MNHEY and CDR2 is SMNVEV in the germline V gene (reference sequence). This CDR3 is built from 14 residues. Trimming took off 5 bases at V and 7 bases at J, with 16 bases between the two ends. The CDR3, as DNA: TGTGCCAGCAGTCCGAGCTCCGATGTGTATACGCAGTATTTT. Encoded protein: CASSPSSDVYTQYF.

The rearrangement links TRBV6-5 to TRBJ2-7, with D possibly TRBD1 on 8 matching bases. Between the trimmed V and J ends, which lost 6 bases and 6 bases, there was a span of 18 bases. This CDR3 is built from 14 residues. The germline V gene has CDR1 MNHEY and CDR2 SVGAGI. This CDR3 is CASSRRTGRVEQYF. CDR3 sequence (DNA): TGTGCCAGCAGCCGCAGGACAGGGAGGGTCGAGCAGTACTTC.

The rearrangement uses TRBV7-3 and TRBJ1-6, with a weak D call TRBD1 (6 bases). Germline V lookup: CDR1 SGHTA, CDR2 FQGTGA. The CDR3 extends over 21 amino acids. Trimming took 3 bases from V and 5 from J, leaving 29 bases between them. CDR3 sequence: CASSFIPISPPHRTDNSPLHF. In DNA form, the CDR3 reads TGTGCCAGCAGCTTTATACCCATTAGCCCCCCCCACCGGACAGATAATTCACCCCTCCACTTT.